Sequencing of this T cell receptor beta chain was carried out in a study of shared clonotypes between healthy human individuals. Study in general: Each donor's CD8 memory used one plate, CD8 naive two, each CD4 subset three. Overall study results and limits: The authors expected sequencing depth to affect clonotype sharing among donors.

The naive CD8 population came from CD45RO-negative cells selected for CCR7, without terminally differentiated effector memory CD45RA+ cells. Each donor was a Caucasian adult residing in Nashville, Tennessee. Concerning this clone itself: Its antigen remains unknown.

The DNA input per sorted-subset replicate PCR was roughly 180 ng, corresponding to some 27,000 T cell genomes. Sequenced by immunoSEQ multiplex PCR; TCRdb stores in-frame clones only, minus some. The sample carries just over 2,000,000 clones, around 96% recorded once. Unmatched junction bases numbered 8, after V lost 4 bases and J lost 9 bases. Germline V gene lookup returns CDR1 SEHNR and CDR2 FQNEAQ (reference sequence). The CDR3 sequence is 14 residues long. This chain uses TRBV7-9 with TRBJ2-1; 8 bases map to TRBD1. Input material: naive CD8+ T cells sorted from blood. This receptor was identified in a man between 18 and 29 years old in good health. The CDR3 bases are TGTGCCAGCAGCTCCCGGGACAGGTTCGTTGAGCAGTTCTTC. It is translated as CASSSRDRFVEQFF. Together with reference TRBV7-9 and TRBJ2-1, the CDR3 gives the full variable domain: DTGVSQNPRHKITKRGQNVTFRCDPISEHNRLYWYRQTLGQGPEFLTYFQNEAQLEKSRLLSDRFSAERPKGSFSTLEIQRTEQGDSAMYLCASSSRDRFVEQFFGPGTRLTVL.